This T cell receptor (beta chain) was sequenced for a study of T cells in Graves' hyperthyroidism and ophthalmopathy (dated by TCRdb to about 2019). Looking at the study overall: Peripheral blood samples were taken at initial diagnosis, before any treatment was given. A discovery cohort of approximately 100 patients, approximately 44 with Graves' ophthalmopathy and 55 to 65 with stable Graves' hyperthyroidism, was used to find distinguishing TCR V-J signatures. An independent validation cohort of around 19 hyperthyroidism patients and approximately 15 patients who later progressed to ophthalmopathy tested prospective prediction of ophthalmopathy. The 100 or so discovery patients were randomly divided into training and test sets at a 7:3 ratio. Thyroid tissue and blood T-cell repertoires from six Graves' hyperthyroidism patients were also compared in the study. After blood sampling, hyperthyroidism patients were treated with methimazole at a starting dose of 30 mg daily, and ophthalmopathy patients were treated with high-dose intravenous methylprednisolone. The paper describes TCR Vbeta CDR3 sequencing of about 140 peripheral blood samples, made up of under 50 ophthalmopathy patients, some 76 hyperthyroidism patients and roughly 17 progressor patients.

On the study overall, not on this receptor specifically: Most expanded thyroid clonotypes (frequency above 0.001) were also detected in blood, a finding suggesting that blood repertoires may reflect thyroid immune responses. In validation, the model predicted progression to ophthalmopathy a median of roughly 6.2 months before onset, with about 70% sensitivity and roughly 72% specificity. Sample size was not statistically predetermined, and investigators were not blinded to group allocation. A 13 V-J signature model separated ophthalmopathy from stable hyperthyroidism, with nearly 90% sensitivity and about 81% specificity in cross-validation and 80%/75% in testing.

Ophthalmopathy patients had moderately to severely active disease, Clinical Activity Score of at least 3, NOSPECS grade of at least 4, and duration under 3 months. Exclusion was applied to patients with uncontrolled infections, other autoimmune diseases, pregnancy or lactation. Diagnoses were established on the basis of clinical symptoms, serum thyroxine and TRAb, thyroid ultrasound, and orbital computed tomography. Ficoll-Paque density gradient centrifugation was used to isolate PBMCs from 10 ml of fresh peripheral blood. Total RNA was extracted using Trizol reagent, and RNA quality was assessed on an Agilent 2100 Bioanalyzer. The TCR beta CDR3 regions were amplified from RNA transcripts. The first round of RT-PCR for the TCR CDR3 was performed with the HTBI primer set and the Qiagen OneStep RT-PCR kit. The libraries were constructed in a second round of multiplex PCR and then size-selected and purified. Sequencing of the libraries was done on an Illumina HiSeq2000 using paired-end 100 bp reads. The study's processing was this. SOAPnuke was used to process the raw data, with reads discarded if the reads contained adapters or uncalled bases, had a mean Phred below 15, or lacked an exact constant-primer or identifier match. COPE v1.2.5 was used to merge high-quality paired reads, and clonotypes were defined as unique nucleotide sequences. MiTCR v1.1 was used to align the clonotypes against IMGT TRBV, TRBD and TRBJ reference segments. Analysis was restricted to V-J combinations with a frequency above 0.0001, which covered approximately 99% of repertoires. A TCS score was defined as the ratio of F50 (clonal expansion) to E x V (chaos), with BLOSUM62-based TCRdist applied between CDR3 peptides within each V-J. Welch's t-statistics and random forest reduced fewer than 550 V-J features to some 14, which were used in a naive Bayes classifier (R e1071). TCRdb reworked the public reads: Q25 trimming with fastp, MiXCR clone assembly, productive beta chains retained. Rows merge per CDR3 protein into single entries with the most common DNA and genes. In this record, the V and J calls reflect TCRdb's handling and not the investigators' own analysis. The sample has about 400,000 distinct CDR3 sequences on record, roughly 13% of them singletons. 25% to 30% of the sample lies in the top ten.

From cysteine to phenylalanine, the CDR3 is 18 amino acids long. CDR3 DNA is the only sequence kept; it has 54 bases, read in frame from the first base. After removal of 2 bases from V and 6 bases from J, the junction retains 16 bases not matched to a gene. CDR1 MNHNY and CDR2 SVGAGI are derived from the germline V gene (reference sequence). This clonotype was seen ten or more times. Its antigen remains undetermined. Base qualities are not at hand, and no much larger clone is one base apart. The receptor's source is a man aged 45-65 years with Graves' ophthalmopathy. This receptor chain uses TRBV6-6 and TRBJ2-7, with 10 central nucleotides matching TRBD2. Sample: blood. CDR3 loop: CASSYEVAGGVMTREQYF. At the DNA level, the sequence is TGTGCCAGCAGTTACGAGGTAGCGGGAGGTGTTATGACGCGCGAGCAGTACTTC.